The entry below gives a single TCR beta chain sequence along with its context. What it recognizes is unknown. The CDR3 loop spans 15 amino acids. Trimming pared 0 bases from V and 7 bases from J, leaving 15 bases between. CDR1 and CDR2 from the germline V gene are MNHEY and SVGAGI. These data are taken from a study of PD-1 blockade in classical Hodgkin lymphoma. Exposure to brentuximab vedotin varied, and each patient had relapsed following autologous stem cell transplantation. This table comes from immunoSEQ multiplex PCR, and its TCRdb copy is limited to in-frame clones, with some not included. The table records tens of thousands of clones, about nine tenths of them present only once. Study results and limitations: Repertoire differences lack defined causes, possibly disease activity or prior therapy. Before treatment, complete responders showed about the same diversity as newly diagnosed patients. By cycle point C4D1, TCR diversity had risen significantly in CD4+ cells (but not CD8+ cells). Those starting nivolumab under 1 year post-ASCT were excluded.

V is TRBV6-5 and J is TRBJ2-5; TRBD2 might be the D (6 bases). Specimen: peripheral blood mononuclear cells (PBMCs), collected at baseline. The sequence came from a human donor with classical Hodgkin lymphoma. CDR3 sequence: CASSYSGTSWGTQYF. The CDR3 nucleotides read TGTGCCAGCAGTTACTCCGGGACTTCCTGGGGGACCCAGTACTTC.